Given below is one T cell receptor (beta chain) in context. The sample originates from a study of blood T cells in healthy people across ages. The CDR3 extends over 15 amino acids. Germline V lookup: CDR1 SQVTM, CDR2 ANQGSEA. Trimming removed 4 bases from V and 0 bases from J; junction bases left unmatched: 7. For the second PCR, which ran for about 6 to 12 cycles, a sample-barcoded 5' primer and a J-beta primer mix were used. TCRdb reprocessed the 5' RACE reads via MiXCR and lists one record per CDR3 protein. Of over a million distinct CDR3 sequences in the sample, less than 45% were seen once. The chain employs TRBV29-1 and TRBJ2-3; 7 bases are shared with TRBD2. What was sequenced was blood. The TCR comes from a woman in her late teens or twenties in good health. CDR3 amino acids: CSVAGGSKSTDTQYF. Written as DNA, the CDR3 is TGCAGCGTTGCGGGGGGTAGTAAGAGCACAGATACGCAGTATTTT.